Reported below is one TCR beta chain. A read error may account for a junction end that differs from germline. This sample stems from a study of technical replicates of blood from several donors. The assay was immunoSEQ multiplex PCR, and TCRdb's table has in-frame clones only and misses some. The sample has 50,000 to 70,000 clones, around nine tenths seen once. This CDR3 region has 13 residues. From germline, CDR1 is SGHTA and CDR2 FQGTGA. The clonotype comes from a human donor in good health. Some clones in this sample may be carry-over from other donors' samples. Sequenced sample: PBMCs. The rearrangement links TRBV7-3 to TRBJ2-3; maybe TRBD2 (6 bases). CDR3: CASSLARGEVRFF. The CDR3 nucleotides read TGTGCCAGCAGCCTTGCTCGAGGGGAGGTACGATTCTTT.